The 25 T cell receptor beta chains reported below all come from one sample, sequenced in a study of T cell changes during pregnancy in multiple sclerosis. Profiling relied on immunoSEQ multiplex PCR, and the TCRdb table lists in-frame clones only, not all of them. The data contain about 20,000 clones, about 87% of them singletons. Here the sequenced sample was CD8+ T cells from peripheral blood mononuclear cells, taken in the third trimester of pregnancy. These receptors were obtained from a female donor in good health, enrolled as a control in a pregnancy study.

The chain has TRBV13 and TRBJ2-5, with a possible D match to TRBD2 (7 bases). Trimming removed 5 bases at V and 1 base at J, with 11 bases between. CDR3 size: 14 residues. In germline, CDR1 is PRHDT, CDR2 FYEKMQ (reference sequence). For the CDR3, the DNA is TGTGCCAGCAGCCATAGGGGGGGCCAAGAGACCCAGTACTTC. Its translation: CASSHRGGQETQYF.

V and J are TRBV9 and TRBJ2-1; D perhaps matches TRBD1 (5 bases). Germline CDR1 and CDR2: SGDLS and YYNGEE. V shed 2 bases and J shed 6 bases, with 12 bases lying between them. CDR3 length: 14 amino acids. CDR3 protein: CASSVSWGRNEQFF. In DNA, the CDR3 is TGTGCCAGCAGCGTCTCGTGGGGCCGCAATGAGCAGTTCTTC.

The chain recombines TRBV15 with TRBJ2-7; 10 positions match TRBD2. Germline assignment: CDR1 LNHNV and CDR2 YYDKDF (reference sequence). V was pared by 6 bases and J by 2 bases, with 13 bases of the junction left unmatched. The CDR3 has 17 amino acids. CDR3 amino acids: CATSPGLAGVWTYEQYF. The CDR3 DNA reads TGTGCCACCAGTCCGGGGCTAGCGGGAGTCTGGACCTACGAGCAGTACTTC.

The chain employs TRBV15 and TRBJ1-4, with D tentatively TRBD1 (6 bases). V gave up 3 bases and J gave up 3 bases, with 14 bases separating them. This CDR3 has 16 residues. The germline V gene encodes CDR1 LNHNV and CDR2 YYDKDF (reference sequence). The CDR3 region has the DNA TGTGCCACCAGCAGCACTGCGGGGGCCGCTAATGAAAAACTGTTTTTT. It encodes CATSSTAGAANEKLFF.

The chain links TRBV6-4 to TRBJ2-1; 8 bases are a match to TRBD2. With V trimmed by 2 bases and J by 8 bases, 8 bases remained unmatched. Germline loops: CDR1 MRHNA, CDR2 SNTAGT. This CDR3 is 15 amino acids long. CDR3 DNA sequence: TGTGCCAGCAGTGACGATAAGACTAGCGTCGATGAGCAGTTCTTC. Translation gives CASSDDKTSVDEQFF.

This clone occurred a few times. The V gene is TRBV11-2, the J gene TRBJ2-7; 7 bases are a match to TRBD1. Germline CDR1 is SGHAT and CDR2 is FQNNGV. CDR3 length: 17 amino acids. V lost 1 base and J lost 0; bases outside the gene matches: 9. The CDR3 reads CASSLGQGGPSSYEQYF. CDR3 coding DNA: TGTGCCAGCAGCTTAGGACAAGGGGGCCCCAGCTCCTACGAGCAGTACTTC.

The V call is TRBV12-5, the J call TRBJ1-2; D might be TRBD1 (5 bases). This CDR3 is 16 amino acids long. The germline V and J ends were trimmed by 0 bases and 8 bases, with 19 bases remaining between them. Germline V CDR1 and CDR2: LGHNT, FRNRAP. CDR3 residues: CASGLVPGDGGKGYTF. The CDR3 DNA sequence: TGTGCTAGTGGTTTGGTGCCGGGGGACGGTGGAAAAGGCTACACCTTC.

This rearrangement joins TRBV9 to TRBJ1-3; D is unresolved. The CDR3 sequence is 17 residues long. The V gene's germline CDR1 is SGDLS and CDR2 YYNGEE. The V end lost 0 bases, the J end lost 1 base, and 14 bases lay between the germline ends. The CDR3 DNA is TGTGCCAGCAGCGTAGCCCGGGAAGAGGTTTCTGGAAACACCATATATTTT. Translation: CASSVAREEVSGNTIYF.

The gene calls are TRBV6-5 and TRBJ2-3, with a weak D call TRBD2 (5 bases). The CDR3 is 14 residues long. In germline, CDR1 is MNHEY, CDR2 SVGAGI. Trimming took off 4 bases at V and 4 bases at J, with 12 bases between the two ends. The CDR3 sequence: CASSFEGYSDTQYF. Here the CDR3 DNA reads TGTGCCAGCAGTTTCGAGGGATACTCAGATACGCAGTATTTT.

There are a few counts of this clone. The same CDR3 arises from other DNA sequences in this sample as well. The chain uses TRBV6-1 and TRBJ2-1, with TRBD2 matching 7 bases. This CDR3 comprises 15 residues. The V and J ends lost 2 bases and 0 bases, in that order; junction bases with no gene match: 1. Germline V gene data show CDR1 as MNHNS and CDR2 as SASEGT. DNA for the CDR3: TGTGCCAGCAGTGAATTAGCGGGCTCCTACAATGAGCAGTTCTTC. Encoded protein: CASSELAGSYNEQFF.

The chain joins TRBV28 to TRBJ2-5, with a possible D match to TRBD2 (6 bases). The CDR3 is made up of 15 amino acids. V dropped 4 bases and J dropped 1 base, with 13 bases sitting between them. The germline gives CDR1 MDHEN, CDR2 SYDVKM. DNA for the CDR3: TGTGCCAGCAGTTCAAACCGGGACTTCCAAGAGACCCAGTACTTC. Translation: CASSSNRDFQETQYF. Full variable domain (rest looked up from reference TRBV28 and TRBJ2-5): DVKVTQSSRYLVKRTGEKVFLECVQDMDHENMFWYRQDPGLGLRLIYFSYDVKMKEKGDIPEGYSVSREKKERFSLILESASTNQTSMYLCASSSNRDFQETQYFGPGTRLLVL.

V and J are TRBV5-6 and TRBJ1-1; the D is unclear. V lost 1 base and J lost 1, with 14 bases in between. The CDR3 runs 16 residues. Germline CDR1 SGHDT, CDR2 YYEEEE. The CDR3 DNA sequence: TGTGCCAGCAGCTTGCTTTACCGTGGCGGGAACACTGAAGCTTTCTTT. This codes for CASSLLYRGGNTEAFF. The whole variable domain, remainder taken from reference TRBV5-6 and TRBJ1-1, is DAGVTQSPTHLIKTRGQQVTLRCSPKSGHDTVSWYQQALGQGPQFIFQYYEEEERQRGNFPDRFSGHQFPNYSSELNVNALLLGDSALYLCASSLLYRGGNTEAFFGQGTRLTVV.

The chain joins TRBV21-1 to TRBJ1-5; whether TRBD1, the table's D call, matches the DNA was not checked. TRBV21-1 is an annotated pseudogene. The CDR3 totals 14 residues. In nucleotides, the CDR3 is TGTGCCAGCAGCAAGAACAGGGGGCATCAGCCCCAGCATTTT. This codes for CASSKNRGHQPQHF.

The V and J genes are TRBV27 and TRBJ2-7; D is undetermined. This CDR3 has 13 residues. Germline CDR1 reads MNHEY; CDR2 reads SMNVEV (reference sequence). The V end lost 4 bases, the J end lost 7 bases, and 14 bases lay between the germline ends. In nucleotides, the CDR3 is TGTGCCAGCAGTTATCTAGGCTTTAGTGAGCAGTACTTC. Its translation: CASSYLGFSEQYF.

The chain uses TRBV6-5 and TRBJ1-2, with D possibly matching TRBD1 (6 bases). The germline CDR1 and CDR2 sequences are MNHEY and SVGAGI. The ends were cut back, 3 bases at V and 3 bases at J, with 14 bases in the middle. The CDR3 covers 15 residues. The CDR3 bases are TGTGCCAGCAGTTATCTGCAGGGGTCCCACTATGGCTACACCTTC. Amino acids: CASSYLQGSHYGYTF.

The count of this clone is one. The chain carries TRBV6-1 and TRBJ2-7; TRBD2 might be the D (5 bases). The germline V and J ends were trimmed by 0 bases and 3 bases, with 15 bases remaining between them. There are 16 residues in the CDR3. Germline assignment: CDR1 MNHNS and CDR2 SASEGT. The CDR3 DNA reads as TGTGCCAGCAGTGAAGCCGGCCCGGGATCCATCTACGAGCAGTACTTC. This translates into CASSEAGPGSIYEQYF.

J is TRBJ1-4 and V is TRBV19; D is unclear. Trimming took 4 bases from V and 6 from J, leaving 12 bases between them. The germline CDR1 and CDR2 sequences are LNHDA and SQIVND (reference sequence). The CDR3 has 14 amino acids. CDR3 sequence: CASSRAAGDEKLFF. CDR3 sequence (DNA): TGTGCCAGTAGTAGAGCGGCGGGTGATGAAAAACTGTTTTTT.

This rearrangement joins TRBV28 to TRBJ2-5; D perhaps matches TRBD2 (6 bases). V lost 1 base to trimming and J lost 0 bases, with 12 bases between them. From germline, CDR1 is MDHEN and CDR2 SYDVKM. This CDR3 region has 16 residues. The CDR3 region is CASSLYEAGYQETQYF. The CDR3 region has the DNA TGTGCCAGCAGTTTATATGAGGCGGGGTACCAAGAGACCCAGTACTTC.

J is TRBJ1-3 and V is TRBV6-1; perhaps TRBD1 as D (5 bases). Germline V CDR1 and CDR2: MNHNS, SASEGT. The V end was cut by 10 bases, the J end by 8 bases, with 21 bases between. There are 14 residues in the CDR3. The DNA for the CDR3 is TGTGCCACCTACGCACAGGCCGCCTCGGACACCATATATTTT. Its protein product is CATYAQAASDTIYF.

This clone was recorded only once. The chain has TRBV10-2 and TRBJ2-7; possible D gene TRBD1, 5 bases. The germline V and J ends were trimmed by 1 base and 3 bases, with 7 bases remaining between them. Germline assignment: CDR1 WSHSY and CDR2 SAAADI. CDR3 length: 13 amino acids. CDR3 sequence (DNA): TGCGCCAGCAGTGAGTGGCAGGGCTACGAGCAGTACTTC. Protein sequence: CASSEWQGYEQYF.

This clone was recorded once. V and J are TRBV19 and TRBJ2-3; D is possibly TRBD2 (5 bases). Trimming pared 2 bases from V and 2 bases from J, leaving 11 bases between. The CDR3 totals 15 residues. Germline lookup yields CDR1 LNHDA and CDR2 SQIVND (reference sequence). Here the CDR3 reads CASSITGYYTDTQYF. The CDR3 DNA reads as TGTGCCAGTAGTATAACGGGATATTACACAGATACGCAGTATTTT. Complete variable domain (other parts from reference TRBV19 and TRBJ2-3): DGGITQSPKYLFRKEGQNVTLSCEQNLNHDAMYWYRQDPGQGLRLIYYSQIVNDFQKGDIAEGYSVSREKKESFPLTVTSAQKNPTAFYLCASSITGYYTDTQYFGPGTRLTVL.

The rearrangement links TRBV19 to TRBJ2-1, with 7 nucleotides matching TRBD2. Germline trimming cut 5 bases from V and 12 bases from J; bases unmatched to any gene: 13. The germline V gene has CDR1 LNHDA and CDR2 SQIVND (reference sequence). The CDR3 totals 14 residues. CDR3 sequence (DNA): TGTGCCAGTAGTGGAGGGCAGACTAGCACTGGGCAGTTCTTC. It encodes CASSGGQTSTGQFF.

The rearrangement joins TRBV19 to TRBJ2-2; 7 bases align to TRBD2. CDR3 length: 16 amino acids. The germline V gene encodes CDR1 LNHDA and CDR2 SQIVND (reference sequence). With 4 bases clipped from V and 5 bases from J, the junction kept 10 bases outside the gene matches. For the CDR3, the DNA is TGTGCCAGTAGTACTTCGGACTGGGAGGGTACCGGGGAGCTGTTTTTT. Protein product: CASSTSDWEGTGELFF.

DNA of the CDR3: TGTGCCAGCAGCCAGACAGGGACTAACTATGGCTACACCTTC. Residues: CASSQTGTNYGYTF. The V call is TRBV7-9, the J call TRBJ1-2; 7 positions agree with TRBD1. This CDR3 contains 14 residues. CDR1 SEHNR and CDR2 FQNEAQ come from the germline V gene (reference sequence). After removal of 5 bases from V and 0 bases from J, the junction contained 3 bases not matched to a gene.

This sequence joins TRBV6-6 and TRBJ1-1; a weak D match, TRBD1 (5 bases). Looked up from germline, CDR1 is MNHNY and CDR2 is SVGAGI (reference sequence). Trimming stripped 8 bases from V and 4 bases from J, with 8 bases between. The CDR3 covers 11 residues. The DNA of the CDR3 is TGTGCCAGCGTGGGGGGCACTGAAGCTTTCTTT. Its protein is CASVGGTEAFF.